This T cell receptor (beta chain) was sequenced during a study of patients and donors after allogeneic stem cell transplantation. The V segment lost 5 bases and the J segment 11 bases; nucleotides outside the gene matches: 12. This CDR3 comprises 13 residues. Germline CDR1 is GTSNPN and CDR2 is SVGIG (reference sequence). This clonotype was seen a few times. TCRdb reanalysed the RT-PCR reads using MiXCR and keeps one entry per CDR3 protein. The sample holds roughly 940,000 distinct CDR3 sequences, approximately 18% seen once. This receptor was identified in a human donor who was either an allogeneic HSCT recipient or a stem cell or donor lymphocyte infusion donor (not recorded which). It is not recorded whose cells these are; they may come from a transplant donor. The chain links TRBV30 to TRBJ1-3; TRBD1 matches 7 bases. The sample was blood, either unsorted or a sorted T cell fraction (not recorded which). The CDR3 is CAWAIGTDVAIYF. The CDR3 nucleotides are TGTGCCTGGGCAATCGGGACAGACGTCGCCATATATTTT.